These T cell receptor beta chains were read from a single sample in a study of OX40 agonist ivuxolimab in advanced cancers. The data were produced by immunoSEQ multiplex PCR, yet TCRdb's version contains in-frame clones alone and is incomplete. The table shows about 83,000 clones, with approximately 85% occurring only once. The source was CD4+ or CD8+ T cells sorted from blood, collected in a trial of the OX40 agonist ivuxolimab. Receptor source: an adult with an advanced solid tumor such as melanoma, head and neck, liver or kidney cancer. Both conserved end residues are part of each CDR3. The D gene is left open where the match is weak. Where a row states a size, it is once, few, many or the class of an expanded clone; other rows omit it.

.	.	TRBJ2-7	TRBV7-3	CASSPQGGTYEQYF	TGTGCCAGCAGCCCCCAGGGGGGAACCTACGAGCAGTACTTC
.	.	TRBJ1-6	TRBV5-1	CASSTGQNSPLHF	TGCGCCAGCAGCACGGGACAAAATTCACCGCTCCACTTT
.	TRBD1	TRBJ2-2	TRBV4-3	CASSQERQGIVRSGELFF	TGCGCCAGCAGCCAAGAACGACAGGGTATAGTTCGTAGCGGGGAGCTGTTTTTT
.	.	TRBJ2-2	TRBV5-6	CASSLVGLGGELFF	TGTGCCAGCAGCTTGGTGGGGCTCGGCGGGGAGCTGTTTTTT
.	.	TRBJ1-5	TRBV28	CASSLPLLGEPGTQHF	TGTGCCAGCAGTTTGCCCCTCCTGGGGGAGCCTGGGACCCAGCATTTT
.	.	TRBJ1-5	TRBV7-8	CASSEQANQPQHF	TGTGCCAGCAGCGAACAAGCCAATCAGCCCCAGCATTTT
few	.	TRBJ1-1	TRBV7-9	CASSSGGGDTEAFF	TGTGCCAGCAGCTCCGGCGGCGGGGACACTGAAGCTTTCTTT
.	TRBD1	TRBJ1-2	TRBV18	CASSPTPGGVANYGYTF	TGTGCCAGCTCACCAACTCCAGGGGGAGTCGCTAACTATGGCTACACCTTC
.	.	TRBJ2-3	TRBV28	CASRGAGTDTQYF	TGTGCCAGCAGGGGGGCCGGCACAGATACGCAGTATTTT
.	.	TRBJ2-1	TRBV19	CASSIGGPYRYNEQFF	TGTGCCAGTAGTATCGGGGGGCCGTACCGATACAATGAGCAGTTCTTC
few	.	TRBJ2-2	TRBV7-3	CASSLTGFTGELFF	TGTGCCAGCAGCTTAACAGGGTTCACCGGGGAGCTGTTTTTT
.	.	TRBJ2-7	TRBV6-1	CASGIPYEQYF	TGTGCCAGCGGGATTCCTTACGAGCAGTACTTC
.	.	TRBJ2-5	TRBV5-4	CASSFQETQYF	TGTGCCAGCAGCTTTCAAGAGACCCAGTACTTC
.	.	TRBJ1-1	TRBV11-2	CASSEGFQNTEAFF	TGTGCCAGCAGCGAGGGGTTCCAGAACACTGAAGCTTTCTTT
.	.	TRBJ2-5	TRBV14	CASSQGSGTQYF	TGTGCCAGCAGCCAAGGATCCGGGACCCAGTACTTC
.	TRBD1	TRBJ1-2	TRBV7-2	CASSLLQGANYGYTF	TGTGCCAGCAGCTTATTACAGGGGGCGAACTATGGCTACACCTTC
once	.	TRBJ2-2	TRBV27	CASRRGESDSNTGELFF	TGTGCCAGCAGGAGAGGGGAAAGCGACTCGAACACCGGGGAGCTGTTTTTT
.	.	TRBJ1-2	TRBV6-5	CASSYRPRGRDYGYTF	TGTGCCAGCAGTTACCGTCCTCGGGGGAGGGACTATGGCTACACCTTC
.	TRBD1	TRBJ1-2	TRBV19	CASSIGAGTGVNYGYTF	TGTGCCAGTAGTATAGGGGCCGGGACAGGGGTTAACTATGGCTACACCTTC
.	.	TRBJ2-7	TRBV7-9	CASSLTEKQYF	TGTGCCAGCAGCTTAACTGAGAAGCAGTACTTC
.	.	TRBJ1-1	TRBV6-5	CASSYSRGMTEAFF	TGTGCCAGCAGTTACTCGAGGGGTATGACTGAAGCTTTCTTT
once	.	TRBJ2-2	TRBV6-4	CASSDSRTLCGELFF	TGTGCCAGCAGTGACTCGAGAACGCTGTGCGGGGAGCTGTTTTTT
.	.	TRBJ2-4	TRBV19	CASSGQGLFQNIQYF	TGTGCCAGTAGTGGCCAGGGGTTATTCCAAAACATTCAGTACTTC
.	TRBD2	TRBJ2-3	TRBV5-6	CASSETSGDTDTQYF	TGTGCCAGCAGCGAGACTAGCGGGGACACAGATACGCAGTATTTT
once	.	TRBJ1-5	TRBV4-3	CASSQDAGNSNQPQHF	TGCGCCAGCAGCCAAGATGCAGGGAATAGCAATCAGCCCCAGCATTTT
.	TRBD1	TRBJ2-3	TRBV19	CASSADRVGTDTQYF	TGTGCCAGTAGTGCGGACAGGGTAGGGACAGATACGCAGTATTTT
.	.	TRBJ2-3	TRBV11-2	CASSLDWGSTQYF	TGTGCCAGCAGCTTAGATTGGGGGAGTACGCAGTATTTT
.	.	TRBJ2-7	TRBV6-5	CASSYSSGRTSYEQYF	TGTGCCAGCAGTTATAGTTCCGGCAGGACCTCCTACGAGCAGTACTTC
once	TRBD1	TRBJ1-6	TRBV30	CAWRNRQGASSPLHF	TGTGCCTGGAGAAACAGACAGGGGGCCTCTTCACCCCTCCACTTT
.	.	TRBJ2-4	TRBV5-4	CASSLDPVAAKNIQYF	TGTGCCAGCAGCTTGGATCCCGTAGCAGCCAAAAACATTCAGTACTTC
.	TRBD1	TRBJ1-1	TRBV18	CASSSGTGSRNTEAFF	TGTGCCAGCTCGTCCGGGACAGGGAGTCGGAACACTGAAGCTTTCTTT
.	TRBD2	TRBJ2-7	TRBV7-9	CASSLGGGPAYEQYF	TGTGCCAGCAGCTTAGGCGGGGGGCCCGCCTACGAGCAGTACTTC
.	TRBD1	TRBJ2-5	TRBV5-1	CASHTTGAGETQYF	TGCGCCAGCCATACCACAGGGGCTGGAGAGACCCAGTACTTC
.	.	TRBJ1-2	TRBV30	CAWSTGPRYGYTF	TGTGCCTGGAGTACGGGACCGCGGTATGGCTACACCTTC
.	.	TRBJ1-5	TRBV30	CAWSSSRDQPQHF	TGTGCCTGGAGTTCCTCCCGGGATCAGCCCCAGCATTTT
once	.	TRBJ2-5	TRBV7-6	CASSYRLRETQYF	TGTGCCAGCAGCTACCGATTGAGAGAGACCCAGTACTTC
.	.	TRBJ1-5	TRBV15	CATSRDKSAGDSNQPQHF	TGTGCCACCAGCAGAGATAAGTCTGCAGGAGATAGCAATCAGCCCCAGCATTTT
once	.	TRBJ1-3	TRBV4-2	CASSQGLQSSGNTIYF	TGTGCCAGCAGCCAAGGTCTACAGAGCTCTGGAAACACCATATATTTT
.	.	TRBJ1-1	TRBV25-1	CASSEASGQGYTEAFF	TGTGCCAGCAGTGAGGCATCAGGGCAGGGCTACACTGAAGCTTTCTTT
.	.	TRBJ2-7	TRBV27	CASRPPAGGYEQYF	TGTGCCAGCAGACCCCCGGCAGGCGGCTACGAGCAGTACTTC
.	.	TRBJ2-5	TRBV18	CASSPMIREETQYF	TGTGCCAGCTCACCGATGATCAGAGAGGAGACCCAGTACTTC
.	.	TRBJ1-6	TRBV6-5	CASKGQGHPPLHF	TGTGCCAGCAAGGGGCAGGGACACCCACCCCTCCACTTT
.	.	TRBJ2-7	TRBV7-2	CASSHNTGSRPYEQYF	TGTGCCAGCAGCCATAACACCGGGTCTAGGCCCTACGAGCAGTACTTC
.	.	TRBJ1-2	TRBV7-2	CASSPTTGYRGYTF	TGTGCCAGCAGCCCTACTACAGGGTATCGTGGCTACACCTTC
.	TRBD1	TRBJ2-5	TRBV5-1	CASSQLTGGYQETQYF	TGCGCCAGCAGCCAACTGACAGGGGGGTACCAAGAGACCCAGTACTTC
.	TRBD2	TRBJ2-2	TRBV7-8	CASSPGWSGGATGELFF	TGTGCCAGCAGCCCCGGGTGGAGCGGGGGGGCCACCGGGGAGCTGTTTTTT
once	.	TRBJ1-2	TRBV11-2	CASSPQGNYGYTF	TGTGCCAGCAGCCCGCAGGGAAACTATGGCTACACCTTC
.	.	TRBJ2-1	TRBV4-2	CASSSAGYNEQFF	TGTGCCAGCAGCTCCGCTGGGTACAATGAGCAGTTCTTC
.	TRBD1	TRBJ2-5	TRBV23-1	CASSQSRDREETQYF	TGCGCCAGCAGTCAATCTAGGGACAGGGAGGAGACCCAGTACTTC
.	TRBD1	TRBJ1-5	TRBV2	CASSEQTGGSQPQHF	TGTGCCAGCAGTGAACAGACAGGGGGCAGTCAGCCCCAGCATTTT
.	.	TRBJ2-3	TRBV6-1	CASSEAQSSQYF	TGTGCCAGCAGTGAAGCCCAGTCGTCGCAGTATTTT
.	.	TRBJ1-6	TRBV10-3	CAISESRKGQINSPLHF	TGTGCCATCAGTGAGTCTCGCAAGGGGCAAATAAATTCACCCCTCCACTTT
.	TRBD1	TRBJ1-3	TRBV6-5	CASRQGLGNTIYF	TGTGCCAGCAGACAGGGGCTCGGAAACACCATATATTTT